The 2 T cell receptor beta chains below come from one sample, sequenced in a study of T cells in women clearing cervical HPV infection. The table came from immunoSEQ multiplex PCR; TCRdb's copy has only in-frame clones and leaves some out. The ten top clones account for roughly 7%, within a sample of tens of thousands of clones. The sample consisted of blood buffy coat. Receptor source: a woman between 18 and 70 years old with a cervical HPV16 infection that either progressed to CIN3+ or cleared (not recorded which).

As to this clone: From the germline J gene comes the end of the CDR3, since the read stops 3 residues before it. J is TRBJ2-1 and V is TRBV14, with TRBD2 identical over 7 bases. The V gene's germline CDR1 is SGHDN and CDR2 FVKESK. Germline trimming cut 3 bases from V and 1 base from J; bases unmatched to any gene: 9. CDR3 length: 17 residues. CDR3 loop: CASSQKTSAQSYNEQFF. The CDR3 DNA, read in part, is TGTGCCAGCAGCCAGAAAACTAGCGCGCAATCCTACAATGAG.

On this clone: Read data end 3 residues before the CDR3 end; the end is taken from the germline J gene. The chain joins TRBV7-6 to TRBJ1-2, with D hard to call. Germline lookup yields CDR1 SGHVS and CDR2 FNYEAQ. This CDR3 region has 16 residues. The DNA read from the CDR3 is TGTGCCAGCAGCTTAGACTCTGCCATCAATGGTGATACC. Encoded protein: CASSLDSAINGDT. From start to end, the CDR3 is CASSLDSAINGDTYTF.